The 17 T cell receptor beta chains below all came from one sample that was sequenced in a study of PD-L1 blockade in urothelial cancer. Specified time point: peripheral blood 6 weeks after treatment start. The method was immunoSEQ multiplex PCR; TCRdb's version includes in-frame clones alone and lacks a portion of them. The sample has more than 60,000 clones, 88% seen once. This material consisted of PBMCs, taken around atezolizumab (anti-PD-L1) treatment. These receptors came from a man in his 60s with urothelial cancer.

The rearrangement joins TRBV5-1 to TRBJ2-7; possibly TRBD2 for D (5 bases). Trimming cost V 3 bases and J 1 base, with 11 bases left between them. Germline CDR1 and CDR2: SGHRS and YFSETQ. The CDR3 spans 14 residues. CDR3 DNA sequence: TGCGCCAGCAGCTGGACCGGGGTATCCTACGAGCAGTACTTC. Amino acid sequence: CASSWTGVSYEQYF.

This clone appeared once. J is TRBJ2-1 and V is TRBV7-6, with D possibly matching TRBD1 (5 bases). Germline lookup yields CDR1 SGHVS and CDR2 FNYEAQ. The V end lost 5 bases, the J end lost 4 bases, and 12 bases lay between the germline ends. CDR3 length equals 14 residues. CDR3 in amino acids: CASSHPQEYNEQFF. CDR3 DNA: TGTGCCAGCAGCCACCCACAGGAGTACAATGAGCAGTTCTTC.

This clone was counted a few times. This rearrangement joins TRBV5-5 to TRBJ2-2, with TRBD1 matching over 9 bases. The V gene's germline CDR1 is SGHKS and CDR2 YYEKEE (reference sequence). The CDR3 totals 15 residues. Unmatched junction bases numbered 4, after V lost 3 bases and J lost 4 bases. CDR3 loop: CASSSRDRVTGELFF. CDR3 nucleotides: TGTGCCAGCAGCTCCCGGGACAGGGTCACCGGGGAGCTGTTTTTT.

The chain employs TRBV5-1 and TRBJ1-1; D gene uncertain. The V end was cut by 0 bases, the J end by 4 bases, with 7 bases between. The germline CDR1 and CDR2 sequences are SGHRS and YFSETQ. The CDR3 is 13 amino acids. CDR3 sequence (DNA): TGCGCCAGCAGCTTGGGAGCGGGCACTGAAGCTTTCTTT. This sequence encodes CASSLGAGTEAFF.

In DNA form, the CDR3 reads TGTGCCAGCAGTCGGACAGTTGGCTACGAGCAGTACTTC. Translating it yields CASSRTVGYEQYF. V usage is TRBV6-5 and J usage is TRBJ2-7; D is perhaps TRBD1 (6 bases). CDR1 is MNHEY and CDR2 is SVGAGI in the germline V gene. CDR3 size: 13 residues. Trimming stripped 5 bases from V and 3 bases from J, with 11 bases between.

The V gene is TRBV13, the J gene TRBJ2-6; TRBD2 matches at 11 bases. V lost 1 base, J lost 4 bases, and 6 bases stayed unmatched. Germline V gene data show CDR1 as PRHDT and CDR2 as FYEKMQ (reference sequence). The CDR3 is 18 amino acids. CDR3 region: CASSLVAGGPPGANVLTF. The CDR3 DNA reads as TGTGCCAGCAGCTTAGTAGCGGGGGGGCCGCCCGGGGCCAACGTCCTGACTTTC.

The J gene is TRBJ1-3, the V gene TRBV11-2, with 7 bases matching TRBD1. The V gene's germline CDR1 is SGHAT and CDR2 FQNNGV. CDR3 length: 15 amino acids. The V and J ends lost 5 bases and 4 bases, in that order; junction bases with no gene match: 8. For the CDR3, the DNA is TGTGCCAGCAGCACTTCCGGGACAGTAGGAAACACCATATATTTT. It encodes CASSTSGTVGNTIYF.

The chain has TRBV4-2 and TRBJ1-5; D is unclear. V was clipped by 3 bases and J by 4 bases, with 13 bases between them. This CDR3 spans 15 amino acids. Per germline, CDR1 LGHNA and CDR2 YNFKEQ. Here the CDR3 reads CASSQSGTLNQPQHF. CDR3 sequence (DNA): TGTGCCAGCAGCCAGTCGGGTACTCTGAATCAGCCCCAGCATTTT.

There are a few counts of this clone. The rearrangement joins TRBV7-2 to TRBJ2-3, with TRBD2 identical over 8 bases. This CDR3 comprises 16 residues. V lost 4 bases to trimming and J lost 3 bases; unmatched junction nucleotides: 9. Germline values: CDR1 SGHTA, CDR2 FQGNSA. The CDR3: CASSSNLAGGTDTQYF. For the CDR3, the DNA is TGTGCCAGCAGCTCTAATCTTGCGGGAGGAACAGATACGCAGTATTTT.

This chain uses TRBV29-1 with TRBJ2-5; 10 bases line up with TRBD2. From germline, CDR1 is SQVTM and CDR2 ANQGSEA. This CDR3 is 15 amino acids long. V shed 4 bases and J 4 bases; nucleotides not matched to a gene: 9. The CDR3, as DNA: TGCAGCGTTGCCCCCTCGGCTAGCGGGAGAGAGACCCAGTACTTC. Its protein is CSVAPSASGRETQYF.

This chain's CDR3 is CASSSGDRYNEQFF. CDR3 bases: TGTGCCAGTAGTTCGGGGGACAGGTACAATGAGCAGTTCTTC. The J gene is TRBJ2-1, the V gene TRBV19, with 8 nucleotides matching TRBD1. The CDR3 runs 14 residues. V shed 5 bases and J 4 bases; nucleotides not matched to a gene: 4. Germline-derived CDR1 and CDR2 are LNHDA and SQIVND (reference sequence).

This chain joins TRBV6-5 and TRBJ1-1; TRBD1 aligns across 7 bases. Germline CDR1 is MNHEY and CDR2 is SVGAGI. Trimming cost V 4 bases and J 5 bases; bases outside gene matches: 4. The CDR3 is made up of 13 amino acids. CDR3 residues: CASSSGGRTEAFF. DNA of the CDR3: TGTGCCAGCAGTTCAGGGGGTAGGACTGAAGCTTTCTTT.

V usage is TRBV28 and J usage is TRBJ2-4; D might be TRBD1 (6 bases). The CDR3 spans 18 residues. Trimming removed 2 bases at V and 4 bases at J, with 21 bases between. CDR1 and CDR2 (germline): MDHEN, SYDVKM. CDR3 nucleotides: TGTGCCAGCAGTTTACTTTCAGGGGCCCACTATTTTAAAAACATTCAGTACTTC. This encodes CASSLLSGAHYFKNIQYF. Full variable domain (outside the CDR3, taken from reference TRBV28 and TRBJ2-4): DVKVTQSSRYLVKRTGEKVFLECVQDMDHENMFWYRQDPGLGLRLIYFSYDVKMKEKGDIPEGYSVSREKKERFSLILESASTNQTSMYLCASSLLSGAHYFKNIQYFGAGTRLSVL.

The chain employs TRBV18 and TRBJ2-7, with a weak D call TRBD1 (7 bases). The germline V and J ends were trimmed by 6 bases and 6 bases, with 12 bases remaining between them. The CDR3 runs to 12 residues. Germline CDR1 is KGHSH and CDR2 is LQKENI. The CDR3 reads CASSRDSAEQYF. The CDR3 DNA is TGTGCCAGCTCGCGGGACAGCGCCGAGCAGTACTTC.

CDR3: CAWSPPADIGGTDTQYF. CDR3 bases: TGTGCCTGGAGCCCTCCTGCTGACATAGGGGGCACAGATACGCAGTATTTT. The chain links TRBV30 to TRBJ2-3; D possibly corresponds to TRBD1 (5 bases). CDR1 GTSNPN and CDR2 SVGIG come from the germline V gene (reference sequence). V dropped 3 bases and J dropped 1 base, with 20 bases sitting between them. This CDR3 is 17 amino acids long. The full variable domain, in which reference TRBV30 and TRBJ2-3 provide the parts outside the CDR3, is SQTIHQWPATLVQPVGSPLSLECTVEGTSNPNLYWYRQAAGRGLQLLFYSVGIGQISSEVPQNLSASRPQDRQFILSSKKLLLSDSGFYLCAWSPPADIGGTDTQYFGPGTRLTVL.

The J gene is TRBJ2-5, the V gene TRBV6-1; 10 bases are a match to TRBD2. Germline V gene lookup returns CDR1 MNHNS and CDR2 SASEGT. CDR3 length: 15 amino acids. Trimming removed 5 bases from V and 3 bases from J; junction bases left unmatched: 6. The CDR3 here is CASSSGLASKETQYF. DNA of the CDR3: TGTGCCAGCAGTTCGGGACTAGCGAGCAAAGAGACCCAGTACTTC.

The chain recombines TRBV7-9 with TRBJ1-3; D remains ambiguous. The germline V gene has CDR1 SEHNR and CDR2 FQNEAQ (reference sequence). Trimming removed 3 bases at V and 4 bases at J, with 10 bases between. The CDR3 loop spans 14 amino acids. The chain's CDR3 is CASSLRLDGNTIYF. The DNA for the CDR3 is TGTGCCAGCAGCTTGAGACTAGACGGAAACACCATATATTTT. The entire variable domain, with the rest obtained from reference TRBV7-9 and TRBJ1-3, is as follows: DTGVSQNPRHKITKRGQNVTFRCDPISEHNRLYWYRQTLGQGPEFLTYFQNEAQLEKSRLLSDRFSAERPKGSFSTLEIQRTEQGDSAMYLCASSLRLDGNTIYFGEGSWLTVV.